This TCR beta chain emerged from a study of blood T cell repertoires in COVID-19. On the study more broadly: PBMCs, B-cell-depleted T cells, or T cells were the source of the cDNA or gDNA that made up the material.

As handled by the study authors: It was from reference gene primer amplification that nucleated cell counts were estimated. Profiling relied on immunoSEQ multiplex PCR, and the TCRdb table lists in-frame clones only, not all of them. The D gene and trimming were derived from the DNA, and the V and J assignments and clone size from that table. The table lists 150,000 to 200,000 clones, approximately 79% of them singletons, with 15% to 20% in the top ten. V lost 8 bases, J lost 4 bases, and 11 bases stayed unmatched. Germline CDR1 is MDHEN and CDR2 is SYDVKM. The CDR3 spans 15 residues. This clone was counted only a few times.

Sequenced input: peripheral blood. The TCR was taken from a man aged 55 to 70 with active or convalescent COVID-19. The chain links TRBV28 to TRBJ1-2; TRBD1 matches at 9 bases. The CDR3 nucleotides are TGTGCCAGCTCGAGGCCAGGGACAGGGTCCTATGGCTACACCTTC. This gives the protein CASSRPGTGSYGYTF.